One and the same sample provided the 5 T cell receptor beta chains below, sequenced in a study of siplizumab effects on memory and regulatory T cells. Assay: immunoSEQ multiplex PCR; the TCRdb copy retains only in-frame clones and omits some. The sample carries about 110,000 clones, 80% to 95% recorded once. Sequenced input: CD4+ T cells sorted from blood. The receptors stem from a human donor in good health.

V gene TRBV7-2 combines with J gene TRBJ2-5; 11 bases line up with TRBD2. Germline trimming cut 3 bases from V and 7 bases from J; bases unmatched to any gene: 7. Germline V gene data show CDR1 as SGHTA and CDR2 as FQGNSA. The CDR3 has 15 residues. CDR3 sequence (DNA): TGTGCCAGCAGCTTGACACTAGCGGGGGCGGCGACCCAGTACTTC. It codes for CASSLTLAGAATQYF.

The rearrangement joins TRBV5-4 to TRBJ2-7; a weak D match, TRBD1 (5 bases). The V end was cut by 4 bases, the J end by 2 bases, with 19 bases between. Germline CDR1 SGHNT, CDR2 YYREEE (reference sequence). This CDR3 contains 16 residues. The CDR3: CASSANARAAPYEQYF. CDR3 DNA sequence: TGTGCCAGCAGCGCGAATGCCAGGGCCGCTCCCTACGAGCAGTACTTC.

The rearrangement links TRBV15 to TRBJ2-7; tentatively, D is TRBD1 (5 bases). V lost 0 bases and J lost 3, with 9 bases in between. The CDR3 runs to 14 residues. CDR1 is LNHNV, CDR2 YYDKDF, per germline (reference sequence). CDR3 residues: CATSREGVGYEQYF. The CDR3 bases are TGTGCCACCAGCAGAGAAGGGGTTGGCTACGAGCAGTACTTC.

The CDR3 here is CATSSPNSGANVLTF. CDR3 coding DNA: TGTGCCACCAGCAGCCCCAATTCTGGGGCCAACGTCCTGACTTTC. This chain connects TRBV15 to TRBJ2-6, with D unclear. V lost 3 bases, J lost 1 base, and 7 bases lay in between. This CDR3 is built from 15 residues. In germline, CDR1 is LNHNV, CDR2 YYDKDF (reference sequence).

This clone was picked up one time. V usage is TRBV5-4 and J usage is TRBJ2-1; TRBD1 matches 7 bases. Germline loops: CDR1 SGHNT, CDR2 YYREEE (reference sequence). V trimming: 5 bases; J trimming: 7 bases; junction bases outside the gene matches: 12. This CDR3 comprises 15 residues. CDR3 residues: CASRERQGMANEQFF. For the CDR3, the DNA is TGTGCCAGCAGGGAGAGACAGGGTATGGCGAATGAGCAGTTCTTC.